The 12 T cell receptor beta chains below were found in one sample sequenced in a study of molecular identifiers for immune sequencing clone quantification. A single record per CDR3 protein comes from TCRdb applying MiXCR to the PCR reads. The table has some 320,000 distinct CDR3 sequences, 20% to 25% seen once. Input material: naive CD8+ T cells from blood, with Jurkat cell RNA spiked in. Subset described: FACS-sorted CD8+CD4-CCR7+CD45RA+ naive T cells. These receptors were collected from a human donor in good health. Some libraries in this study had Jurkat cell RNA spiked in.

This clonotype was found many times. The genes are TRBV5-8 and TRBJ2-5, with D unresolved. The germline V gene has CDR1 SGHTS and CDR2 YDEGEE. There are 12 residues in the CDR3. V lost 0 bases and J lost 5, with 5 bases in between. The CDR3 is CASSLDMETQYF. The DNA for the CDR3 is TGTGCCAGCAGCTTGGACATGGAGACCCAGTACTTC.

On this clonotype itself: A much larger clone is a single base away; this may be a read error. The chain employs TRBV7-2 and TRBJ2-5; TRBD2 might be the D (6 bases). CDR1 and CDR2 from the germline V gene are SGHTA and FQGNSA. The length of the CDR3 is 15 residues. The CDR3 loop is CAGSFFSSDQETQYF. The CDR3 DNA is TGTGCCGGCAGCTTTTTTTCTAGCGACCAAGAGACCCAGTACTTC.

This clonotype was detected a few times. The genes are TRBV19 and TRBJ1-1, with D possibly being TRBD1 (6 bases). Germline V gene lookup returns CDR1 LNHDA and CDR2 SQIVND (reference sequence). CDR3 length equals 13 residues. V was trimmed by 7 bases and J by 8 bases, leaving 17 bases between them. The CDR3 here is CASTLGAGIEAFF. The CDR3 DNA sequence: TGTGCCAGTACCCTGGGGGCAGGTATCGAAGCTTTCTTT.

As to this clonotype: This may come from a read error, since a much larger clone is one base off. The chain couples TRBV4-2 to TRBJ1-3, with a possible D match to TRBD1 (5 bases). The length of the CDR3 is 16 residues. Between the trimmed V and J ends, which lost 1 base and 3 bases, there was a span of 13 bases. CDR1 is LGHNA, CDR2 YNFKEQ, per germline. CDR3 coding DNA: TGTGCCAGCAGCCAAGGTTGGGGCAGCTTTGGAAACACCATATATTTT. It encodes CASSQGWGSFGNTIYF.

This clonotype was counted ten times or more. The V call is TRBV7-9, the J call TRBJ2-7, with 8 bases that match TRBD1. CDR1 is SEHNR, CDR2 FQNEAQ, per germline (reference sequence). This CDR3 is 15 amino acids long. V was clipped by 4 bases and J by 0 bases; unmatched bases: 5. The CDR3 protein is CASSSRDRRSYEQYF. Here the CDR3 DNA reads TGTGCCAGCAGCTCACGGGACAGGCGCTCCTACGAGCAGTACTTC.

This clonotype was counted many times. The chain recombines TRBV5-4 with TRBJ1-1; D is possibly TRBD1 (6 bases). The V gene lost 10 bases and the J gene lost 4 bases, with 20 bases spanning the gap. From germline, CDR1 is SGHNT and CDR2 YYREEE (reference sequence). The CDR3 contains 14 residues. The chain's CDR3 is CASGDKTGSTEAFF. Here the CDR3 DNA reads TGTGCCTCAGGGGATAAAACAGGGAGCACTGAAGCTTTCTTT.

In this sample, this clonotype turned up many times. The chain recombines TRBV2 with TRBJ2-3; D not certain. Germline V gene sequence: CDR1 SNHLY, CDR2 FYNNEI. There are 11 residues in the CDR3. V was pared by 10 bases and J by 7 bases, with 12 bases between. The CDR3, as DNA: TGTGCCAATAGGATGGGGAATACGCAGTATTTT. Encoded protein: CANRMGNTQYF.

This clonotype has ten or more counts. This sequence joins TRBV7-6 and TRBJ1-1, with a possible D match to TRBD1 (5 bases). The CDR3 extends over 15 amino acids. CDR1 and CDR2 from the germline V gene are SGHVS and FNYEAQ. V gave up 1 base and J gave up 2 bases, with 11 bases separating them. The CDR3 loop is CASSLGAGLNTEAFF. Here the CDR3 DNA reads TGTGCCAGCAGCTTAGGGGCAGGGCTTAACACTGAAGCTTTCTTT.

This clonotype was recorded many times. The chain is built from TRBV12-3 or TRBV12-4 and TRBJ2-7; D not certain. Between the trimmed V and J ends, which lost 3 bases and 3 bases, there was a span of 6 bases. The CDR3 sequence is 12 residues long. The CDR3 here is CASSFSDYEQYF. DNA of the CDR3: TGTGCCAGCAGTTTCTCGGACTACGAGCAGTACTTC.

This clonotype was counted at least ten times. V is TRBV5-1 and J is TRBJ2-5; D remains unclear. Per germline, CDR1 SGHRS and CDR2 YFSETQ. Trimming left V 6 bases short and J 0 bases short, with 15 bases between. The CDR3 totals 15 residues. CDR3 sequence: CASILSPAYQETQYF. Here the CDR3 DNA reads TGCGCCAGCATTCTTTCCCCGGCTTACCAAGAGACCCAGTACTTC.

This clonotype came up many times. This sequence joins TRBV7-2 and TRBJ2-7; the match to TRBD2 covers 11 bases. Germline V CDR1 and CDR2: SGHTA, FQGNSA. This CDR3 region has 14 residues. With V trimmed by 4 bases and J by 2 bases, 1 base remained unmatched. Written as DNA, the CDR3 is TGTGCCAGCAGCTGGGGACTAGCGGCCTACGAGCAGTACTTC. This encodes CASSWGLAAYEQYF.

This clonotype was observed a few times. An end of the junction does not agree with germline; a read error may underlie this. The CDR3 sequence: CASSLEGGTEASF. Here the CDR3 DNA reads TGTGCCAGCAGCTTAGAGGGCGGCACTGAAGCTTCCTTT. J is TRBJ1-1 and V is TRBV7-6, with unresolved D. The germline gives CDR1 SGHVS, CDR2 FNYEAQ. This CDR3 has 13 amino acids. Together with reference TRBV7-6 and TRBJ1-1, the CDR3 gives the full variable domain: GAGVSQSPRYKVTKRGQDVALRCDPISGHVSLYWYRQALGQGPEFLTYFNYEAQQDKSGLPNDRFSAERPEGSISTLTIQRTEQRDSAMYRCASSLEGGTEASFGQGTRLTVV.